This TCR beta chain stems from a study of blood T cell repertoires in COVID-19. In the study overall: Acute-phase and convalescent COVID-19 samples originated in the United States, Italy and Spain.

Assay: immunoSEQ multiplex PCR; the TCRdb copy retains only in-frame clones and omits some. The data contain 150,000 to 200,000 clones, roughly 77% of them seen just once; the ten biggest clones take up 6%. Patients of the Seattle cohort, enrolled during active infection, were followed longitudinally. The germline CDR1 and CDR2 sequences are GTSNPN and SVGIG (reference sequence). The CDR3 has 15 residues. V trimming: 3 bases; J trimming: 3 bases; junction bases outside the gene matches: 9. The source is a woman aged 40 to 50 with COVID-19, enrolled during active disease. The sequencing input was peripheral blood. The chain employs TRBV30 and TRBJ1-2, with 8 bases that match TRBD1. DNA for the CDR3: TGTGCCTGGAGACGAACGGACAGGGCGGACTATGGCTACACCTTC. Amino acids: CAWRRTDRADYGYTF.